The clone carrying this TCR beta chain has a count of ten or more. The antigen remains undetermined. This record belongs to a study of regulatory T cells in long-lasting Graves disease. The CDR3 has 14 residues. The V gene lost 7 bases and the J gene lost 2 bases, with 12 bases spanning the gap. Study-level findings and limits: A reduction in accuracy may have resulted from the small sample size. Relative to newly diagnosed Graves' patients, persistent ones had lower TCR diversity. When disease was persistent, TRBV28, TRBJ1-2 and TRBJ2-5 were the favored segments.

Investigators prepared the TCR beta libraries by applying iRepertoire HTBI primers and Arm-PCR of CDR3 regions. From the multiplex PCR reads, TCRdb called clonotypes with MiXCR, one entry per CDR3 protein. The sample yields 300,000 to 350,000 distinct CDR3 sequences, around 20% seen once. Stated time point: persistent/refractory GD, antithyroid drugs over 5 years with positive TRAb. PBMC-extracted RNA yielded the TCR library. An endocrinology unit in Xi'an, China, supplied the patients. This TCR came from a female donor with Graves disease. This sequence joins TRBV12-3 or TRBV12-4 and TRBJ1-5; D gene ambiguous. The sequencing used peripheral blood mononuclear cells (PBMCs), collected when the disease was refractory, from a patient treated with antithyroid drugs. The CDR3 spells CASKEALGNQPQHF. The CDR3 DNA sequence: TGTGCCAGCAAGGAGGCTCTGGGCAATCAGCCCCAGCATTTT.